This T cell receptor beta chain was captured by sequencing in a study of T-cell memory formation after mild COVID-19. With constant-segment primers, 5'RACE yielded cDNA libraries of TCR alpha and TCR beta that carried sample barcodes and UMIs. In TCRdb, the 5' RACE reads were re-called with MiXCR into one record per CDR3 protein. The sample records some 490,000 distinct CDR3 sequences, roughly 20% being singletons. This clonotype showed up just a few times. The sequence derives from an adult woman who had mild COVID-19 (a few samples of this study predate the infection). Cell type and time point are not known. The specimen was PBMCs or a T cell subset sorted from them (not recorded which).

This CDR3 reads CASSWDSTRATQYF. CDR3 sequence (DNA): TGTGCCAGCAGCTGGGACTCTACCCGTGCGACCCAGTACTTC. The chain links TRBV7-2 to TRBJ2-5; the D gene is possibly TRBD2 (6 bases). The CDR3 runs 14 residues. The V end was cut by 4 bases, the J end by 7 bases, with 16 bases between. From germline, CDR1 is SGHTA and CDR2 FQGNSA.